The 12 T cell receptor beta chains below all came from one sample that was sequenced in a study of blood T cells in healthy people across ages (dated by TCRdb to between 2015 and 2017). Library preparation employed 5' RACE. TCRdb names Illumina HiSeq 2500 as the instrument used. A second PCR of about 6 to 11 cycles was run with a J-beta primer mix and a sample-barcoded 5' primer. TCRdb reworked the public reads: Q25 trimming with fastp, MiXCR clone assembly, productive beta chains retained. Rows are unified per CDR3 protein, each entry keeping the most common DNA and genes. In all, the sample holds hundreds of thousands of distinct CDR3 sequences, and roughly 50% of those were seen once. Approximately 21% of the sample is held by the ten biggest clonotypes. Sequenced input: blood. Receptor source: a man aged 30 to 45 in good health.

This chain links TRBV7-2 with TRBJ1-6, with D uncertain. V was cut by 8 bases and J by 8 bases, with 13 bases left in between. CDR3 length equals 13 residues. CDR1 is SGHTA, CDR2 FQGNSA, per germline. The CDR3 spells CASGEGSDSPLHF. The CDR3 region has the DNA TGTGCCAGCGGGGAAGGAAGCGATTCACCCCTCCACTTT.

There are a few counts of this clonotype. This chain joins TRBV6-5 and TRBJ2-1; 10 bases are a match to TRBD2. Trimming at V came to 0 bases and at J to 6 bases, leaving 2 bases not matched to a gene. This CDR3 comprises 15 residues. Looked up from germline, CDR1 is MNHEY and CDR2 is SVGAGI. CDR3: CASSYSGLAVNEQFF. The CDR3 region has the DNA TGTGCCAGCAGTTACTCCGGACTAGCGGTCAATGAGCAGTTCTTC.

This chain uses TRBV7-2 with TRBJ2-7; D is undetermined. Germline V gene sequence: CDR1 SGHTA, CDR2 FQGNSA. V dropped 5 bases and J dropped 5 bases, with 10 bases sitting between them. There are 12 residues in the CDR3. CDR3 region: CASSQDRNEQYF. The CDR3 nucleotides are TGTGCCAGCAGCCAGGACCGTAACGAGCAGTACTTC.

This clonotype was observed a handful of times. The chain joins TRBV6-5 to TRBJ2-7; 8 bases line up with TRBD2. V trimming: 0 bases; J trimming: 3 bases; junction bases outside the gene matches: 7. This CDR3 has 16 amino acids. Germline V gives CDR1 MNHEY, CDR2 SVGAGI. Written as DNA, the CDR3 is TGTGCCAGCAGTTACTCAGCGGGAGAGGATTTCTACGAGCAGTACTTC. Protein sequence: CASSYSAGEDFYEQYF.

The rearrangement joins TRBV10-3 to TRBJ2-5; D remains ambiguous. The J call may not be correct, given that the DNA end is closer to TRBJ2-7. Germline lookup yields CDR1 ENHRY and CDR2 SYGVKD. The CDR3 sequence is 15 residues long. The CDR3 reads CAISGAQSSFYEQYF. CDR3 sequence (DNA): TGTGCCATCAGTGGAGCGCAGTCCTCCTTTTACGAGCAGTACTTC.

This clonotype was seen a few times. The chain is built from TRBV9 and TRBJ2-5; 15 nucleotides match TRBD2. The V and J ends lost 1 base and 5 bases, in that order; junction bases with no gene match: 3. The CDR3 runs 16 residues. Germline CDR1 and CDR2: SGDLS and YYNGEE. CDR3 loop: CASSVRGLAGGETQYF. As DNA, the CDR3 is TGTGCCAGCAGCGTAAGGGGACTAGCGGGAGGTGAGACCCAGTACTTC.

CDR3 coding DNA: TGCAGTGCTAAAAGGACAGGGAGGTACGAGCAGTACTTC. It codes for CSAKRTGRYEQYF. The chain recombines TRBV20-1 with TRBJ2-4; 8 bases align to TRBD1. The end of the DNA fits TRBJ2-7 better, so the J call may be wrong. The CDR3 loop spans 13 amino acids. Germline V gene lookup returns CDR1 DFQATT and CDR2 SNEGSKA (reference sequence).

The sample holds a few counts of this clonotype. J is TRBJ1-6 and V is TRBV7-9; tentatively, D is TRBD1 (5 bases). The CDR3 is 13 amino acids. CDR1 is SEHNR, CDR2 FQNEAQ, per germline (reference sequence). Trimming shortened V by 1 base and J by 13 bases, and 11 bases separated the two germline ends. CDR3 loop: CASSLEEGTPLHF. The CDR3 DNA sequence: TGTGCCAGCAGCTTAGAAGAGGGGACGCCCCTCCACTTT.

CDR3 DNA sequence: TGCAGCGCCCAAGGTCGAGTCGGGGGTGACAATGAGCAGTTCTTC. The encoded protein is CSAQGRVGGDNEQFF. The rearrangement uses TRBV29-1 and TRBJ2-1, with D perhaps TRBD2 (6 bases). The CDR3 has 15 amino acids. With 7 bases removed from V and 5 bases from J, the gap between germline ends came to 21 bases. Germline loops: CDR1 SQVTM, CDR2 ANQGSEA.

The chain's CDR3 is CASSGGTLFF. The CDR3 DNA sequence: TGTGCCAGCAGTGGCGGGACTTTGTTCTTC. This chain uses TRBV7-3 with TRBJ2-1; TRBD2 might be the D (6 bases). V gave up 6 bases and J gave up 15 bases, with 12 bases separating them. This CDR3 is 10 amino acids long. CDR1 SGHTA and CDR2 FQGTGA come from the germline V gene.

The chain joins TRBV27 to TRBJ1-5; no clear D. Germline V gives CDR1 MNHEY, CDR2 SMNVEV (reference sequence). V was shortened by 6 bases and J by 6 bases, with 6 bases between the two germline ends. The CDR3 has 11 amino acids. DNA for the CDR3: TGTGCCAGCAGCGACGGTCAGCCCCAGCATTTT. Translated: CASSDGQPQHF.

This clonotype occurred once. The chain carries TRBV20-1 and TRBJ1-2; D gene unclear. V lost 6 bases and J 8 bases, leaving 16 bases between the germline ends. This CDR3 region has 12 residues. CDR1 is DFQATT, CDR2 SNEGSKA, per germline (reference sequence). CDR3 in amino acids: CSADISLGGYTF. In DNA, the CDR3 is TGCAGTGCCGATATATCCCTTGGGGGCTACACCTTC.